The 13 T cell receptor beta chains below come from one sample, sequenced in a study of T cell responses to AZD1222 COVID-19 vaccine. Profiled with immunoSEQ multiplex PCR; TCRdb holds only in-frame clones, not every one. The data show tens of thousands of clones, over 80% seen once. The sample was peripheral blood, taken 28 days after the second dose of the MenACWY control vaccine. Every receptor here comes from an adult who received the MenACWY meningococcal vaccine as a control.

The rearrangement uses TRBV2 and TRBJ2-1; D not certain. In germline, CDR1 is SNHLY, CDR2 FYNNEI. Trimming cost V 7 bases and J 0 bases, with 7 bases left between them. The CDR3 totals 13 residues. DNA of the CDR3: TGTGCCAGCACCCCGAGCTCCTACAATGAGCAGTTCTTC. It encodes CASTPSSYNEQFF.

The genes are TRBV28 and TRBJ2-1; TRBD2 matches at 10 bases. The CDR3 spans 15 residues. The junction had 5 bases not matched to a gene; V was cut back by 6 bases and J by 3 bases. The germline gives CDR1 MDHEN, CDR2 SYDVKM. The CDR3 loop is CASRGSGRVYNEQFF. CDR3 in DNA: TGTGCCAGCAGGGGGAGCGGGAGGGTCTACAATGAGCAGTTCTTC.

The J gene is TRBJ2-7, the V gene TRBV20-1; TRBD1 agrees at 8 bases. The CDR3 runs to 11 residues. V lost 6 bases and J lost 6; bases outside the gene matches: 4. Per germline, CDR1 DFQATT and CDR2 SNEGSKA (reference sequence). The CDR3: CSARQGSEQYF. DNA of the CDR3: TGCAGTGCCAGACAGGGGTCCGAGCAGTACTTC.

The chain combines TRBV12-5 with TRBJ2-3; TRBD1 aligns across 9 bases. V shed 4 bases, J shed 3 bases, and the junction held 2 bases outside the gene matches. The CDR3 spans 14 residues. Germline CDR1 reads LGHNT; CDR2 reads FRNRAP. The CDR3 nucleotides read TGTGCTAGTGGTTCCGGACAGGGGACAGATACGCAGTATTTT. Its translation is CASGSGQGTDTQYF.

The chain employs TRBV19 and TRBJ2-1; 12 nucleotides line up with TRBD2. Trimming removed 5 bases from V and 3 bases from J; junction bases left unmatched: 2. Germline V gene sequence: CDR1 LNHDA, CDR2 SQIVND (reference sequence). CDR3 length equals 15 residues. CDR3 sequence: CASSVTSGGYNEQFF. In nucleotides, the CDR3 is TGTGCCAGTAGTGTGACTAGCGGGGGCTACAATGAGCAGTTCTTC.

This chain joins TRBV5-1 and TRBJ1-3, with D hard to call. This CDR3 contains 14 residues. Trimming stripped 7 bases from V and 0 bases from J, with 11 bases between. CDR1 is SGHRS and CDR2 is YFSETQ in the germline V gene. CDR3 region: CASLDRSSGNTIYF. As DNA, the CDR3 is TGCGCCAGCCTGGACCGCAGCTCTGGAAACACCATATATTTT.

This clone was recorded only once. The V gene is TRBV2, the J gene TRBJ1-1; D is unresolved. With 8 bases removed from V and 7 bases from J, the gap between germline ends came to 8 bases. The CDR3 is made up of 10 amino acids. Germline V gene data show CDR1 as SNHLY and CDR2 as FYNNEI. CDR3 sequence (DNA): TGTGCCAGCTTACGGGTTGAAGCTTTCTTT. Translating gives CASLRVEAFF.

The chain has TRBV6-5 and TRBJ1-1; D remains unclear. V was cut by 0 bases and J by 8 bases, with 10 bases left in between. The CDR3 has 13 residues. In germline, CDR1 is MNHEY, CDR2 SVGAGI. In nucleotides, the CDR3 is TGTGCCAGCAGTTACTCGATGGTTTCGGAAGCTTTCTTT. Amino acid sequence: CASSYSMVSEAFF.

This CDR3 reads CASSPGGGNTEAFF. The CDR3 region has the DNA TGCGCCAGCAGCCCGGGAGGGGGTAACACTGAAGCTTTCTTT. The chain links TRBV4-1 to TRBJ1-1; possible D gene TRBD1, 6 bases. From germline, CDR1 is MGHRA and CDR2 YSYEKL. The CDR3 loop spans 14 amino acids. Trimming cost V 4 bases and J 2 bases, with 11 bases left between them.

The chain couples TRBV5-1 to TRBJ2-3, with no clear D. Germline values: CDR1 SGHRS, CDR2 YFSETQ. V was trimmed by 1 base and J by 0 bases, leaving 15 bases between them. This CDR3 spans 17 amino acids. As DNA, the CDR3 is TGCGCCAGCAGCTTGCCCTTGGGCGAGCTCAGCACAGATACGCAGTATTTT. This translates into CASSLPLGELSTDTQYF.

V and J are TRBV30 and TRBJ2-7, with 8 bases fitting TRBD1. The CDR3 consists of 14 residues. Germline values: CDR1 GTSNPN, CDR2 SVGIG (reference sequence). J was trimmed by 7 bases and V by 2 bases; bases with no gene match: 10. The CDR3 DNA is TGTGCCTGGAGTTTTAGCCAGGGGGCACAAGAGCAGTACTTC. It yields the protein CAWSFSQGAQEQYF.

The chain carries TRBV29-1 and TRBJ1-1; D is uncertain. The CDR3 length is 10 residues. Per the germline V gene, CDR1 is SQVTM and CDR2 is ANQGSEA. V shed 7 bases and J shed 8 bases, with 11 bases lying between them. The CDR3: CSGEAIEAFF. CDR3 sequence (DNA): TGCAGCGGAGAGGCTATAGAAGCTTTCTTT.

The rearrangement links TRBV4-1 to TRBJ2-2, with 10 bases lining up with TRBD1. Germline lookup yields CDR1 MGHRA and CDR2 YSYEKL. J gave up 3 bases and V 1 base, and 2 bases lay outside the gene matches. The CDR3 covers 16 residues. Here the CDR3 reads CASSQGGQGYTGELFF. DNA for the CDR3: TGCGCCAGCAGCCAAGGGGGACAGGGGTACACCGGGGAGCTGTTTTTT.